This record covers a single T cell receptor (beta chain). The V gene end was trimmed by 8 bases and the J gene end by 3 bases; junction bases not matched to a gene: 4. Germline CDR1 is MDHEN and CDR2 is SYDVKM. There are 14 residues in the CDR3. This sample stems from a study of radiotherapy plus CTLA-4 blockade in lung cancer. Assay used: immunoSEQ multiplex PCR; TCRdb lists only in-frame clones, some missing. The table includes roughly 86,000 clones, roughly four fifths detected once. The chain employs TRBV28 and TRBJ1-4; 9 bases agree with TRBD1. The source material was peripheral blood, sampled from a patient treated with radiotherapy plus ipilimumab. The clonotype was recovered from a human donor with non-small cell lung cancer who had stable disease on radiotherapy plus ipilimumab. This CDR3 is CASGWTGANEKLFF. For the CDR3, the DNA is TGTGCCAGCGGCTGGACAGGGGCTAATGAAAAACTGTTTTTT.